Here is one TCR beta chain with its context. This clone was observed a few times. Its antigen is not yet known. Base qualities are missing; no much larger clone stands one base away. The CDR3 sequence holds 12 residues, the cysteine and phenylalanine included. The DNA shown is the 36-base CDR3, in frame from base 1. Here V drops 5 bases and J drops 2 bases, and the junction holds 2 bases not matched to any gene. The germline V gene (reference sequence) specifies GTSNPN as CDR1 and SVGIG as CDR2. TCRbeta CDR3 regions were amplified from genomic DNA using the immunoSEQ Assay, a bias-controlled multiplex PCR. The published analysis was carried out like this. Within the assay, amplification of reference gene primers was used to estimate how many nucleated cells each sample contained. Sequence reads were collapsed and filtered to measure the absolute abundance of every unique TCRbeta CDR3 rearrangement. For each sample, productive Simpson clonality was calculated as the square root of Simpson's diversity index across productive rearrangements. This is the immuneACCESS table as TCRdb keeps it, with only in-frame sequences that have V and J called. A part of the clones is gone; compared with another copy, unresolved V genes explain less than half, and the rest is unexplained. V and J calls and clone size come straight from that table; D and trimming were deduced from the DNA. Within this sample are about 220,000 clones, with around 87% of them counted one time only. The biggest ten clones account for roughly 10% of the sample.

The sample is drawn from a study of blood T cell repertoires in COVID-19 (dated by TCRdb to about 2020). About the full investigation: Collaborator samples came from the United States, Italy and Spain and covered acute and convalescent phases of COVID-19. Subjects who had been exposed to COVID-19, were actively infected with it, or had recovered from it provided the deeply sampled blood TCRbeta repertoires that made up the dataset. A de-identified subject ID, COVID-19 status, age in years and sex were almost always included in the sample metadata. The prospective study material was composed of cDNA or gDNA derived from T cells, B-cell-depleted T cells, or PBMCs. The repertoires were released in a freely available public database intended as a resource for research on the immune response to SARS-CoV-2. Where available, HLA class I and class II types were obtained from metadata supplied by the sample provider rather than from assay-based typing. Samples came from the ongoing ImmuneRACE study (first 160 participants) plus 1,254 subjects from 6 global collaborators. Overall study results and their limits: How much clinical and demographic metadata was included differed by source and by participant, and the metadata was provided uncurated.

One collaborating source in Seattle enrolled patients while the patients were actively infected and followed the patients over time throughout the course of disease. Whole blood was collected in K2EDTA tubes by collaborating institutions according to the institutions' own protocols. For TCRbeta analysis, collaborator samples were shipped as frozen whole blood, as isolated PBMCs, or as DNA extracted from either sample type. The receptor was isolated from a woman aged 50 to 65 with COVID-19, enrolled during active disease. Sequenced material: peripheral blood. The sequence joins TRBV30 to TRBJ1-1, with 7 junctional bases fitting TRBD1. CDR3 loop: CAWDRDNTEAFF. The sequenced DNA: TGTGCCTGGGACAGGGACAACACTGAAGCTTTCTTT.